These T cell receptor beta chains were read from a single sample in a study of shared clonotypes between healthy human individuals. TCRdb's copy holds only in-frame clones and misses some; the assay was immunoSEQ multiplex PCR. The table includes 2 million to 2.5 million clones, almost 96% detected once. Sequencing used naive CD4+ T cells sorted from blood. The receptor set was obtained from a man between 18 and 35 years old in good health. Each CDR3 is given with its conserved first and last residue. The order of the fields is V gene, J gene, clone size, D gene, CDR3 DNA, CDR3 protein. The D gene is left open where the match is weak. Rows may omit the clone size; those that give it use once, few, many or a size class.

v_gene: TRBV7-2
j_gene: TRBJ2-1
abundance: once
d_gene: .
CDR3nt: TGTGCCAGCAGCCCACGTAATGAGCAGTTCTTC
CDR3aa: CASSPRNEQFF

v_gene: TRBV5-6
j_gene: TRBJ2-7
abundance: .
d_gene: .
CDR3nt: TGTGCCAGCAGCTTGGCGGGCCAGTTGTGGGAGCAGTACTTC
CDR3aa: CASSLAGQLWEQYF

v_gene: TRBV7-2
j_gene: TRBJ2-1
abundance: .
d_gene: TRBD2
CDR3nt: TGTGCCAGCAGCTTAGGACTAGCGACTCGCAATGAGCAGTTCTTC
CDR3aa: CASSLGLATRNEQFF

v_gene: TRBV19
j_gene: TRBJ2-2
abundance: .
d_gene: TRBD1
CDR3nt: TGTGCCAGTAGTGGGACAGGGACGAACACCGGGGAGCTGTTTTTT
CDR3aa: CASSGTGTNTGELFF

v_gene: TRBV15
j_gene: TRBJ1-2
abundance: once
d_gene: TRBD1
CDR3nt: TGTGCCACCAGCAGAGATCGGGGACAGGGGACGCGCGGGGGCTACACCTTC
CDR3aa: CATSRDRGQGTRGGYTF

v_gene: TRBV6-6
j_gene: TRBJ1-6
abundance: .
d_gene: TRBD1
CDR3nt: TGTGCCAGCAGTTACCCGGACAGGCTCTCCTCACCCCTCCACTTT
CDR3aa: CASSYPDRLSSPLHF

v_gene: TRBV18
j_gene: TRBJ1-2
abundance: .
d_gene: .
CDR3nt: TGTGCCAGCTCACCCGGAGTTGGACAGCCGAATAACTATGGCTACACCTTC
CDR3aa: CASSPGVGQPNNYGYTF

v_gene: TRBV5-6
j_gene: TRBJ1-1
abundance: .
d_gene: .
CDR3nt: TGTGCCAGCAGCTTGGCCCTCAACACTGAAGCTTTCTTT
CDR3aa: CASSLALNTEAFF

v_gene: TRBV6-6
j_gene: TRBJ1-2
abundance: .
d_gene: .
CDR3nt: TGTGCCAGCAGTTACGGGTCAGATTCTAACTATGGCTACACCTTC
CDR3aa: CASSYGSDSNYGYTF

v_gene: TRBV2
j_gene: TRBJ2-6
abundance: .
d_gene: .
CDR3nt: TGTGCCAGCAGTAGTGGGGCCAACGTCCTGACTTTC
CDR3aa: CASSSGANVLTF

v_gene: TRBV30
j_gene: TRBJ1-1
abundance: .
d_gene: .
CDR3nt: TGTGCCTGGACCCGGGGGGGTGTTGGGACCACCGGCGCTGAAGCTTTCTTT
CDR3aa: CAWTRGGVGTTGAEAFF

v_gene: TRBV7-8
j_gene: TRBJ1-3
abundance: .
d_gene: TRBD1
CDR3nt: TGTGCCAGCAGCCACAGGGACAGCGATACTGGAAACACCATATATTTT
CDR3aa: CASSHRDSDTGNTIYF

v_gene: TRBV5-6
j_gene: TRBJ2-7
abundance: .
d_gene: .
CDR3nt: TGTGCCAGCAGCCCCATACCTCCAGGGGAATACGAGCAGTACTTC
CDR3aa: CASSPIPPGEYEQYF

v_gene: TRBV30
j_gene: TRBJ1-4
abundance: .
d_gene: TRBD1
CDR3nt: TGTGCCTGGAAAGGACAGGCGGGCGAAAAACTGTTTTTT
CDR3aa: CAWKGQAGEKLFF

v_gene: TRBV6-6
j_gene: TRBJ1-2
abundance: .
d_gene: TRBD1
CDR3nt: TGTGCCAGCAGCCGCGGACAGGGGGCGTTTGGCTACACCTTC
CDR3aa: CASSRGQGAFGYTF

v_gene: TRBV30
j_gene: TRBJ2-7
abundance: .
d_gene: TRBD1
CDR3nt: TGTGCCTGGAGCCCCACAGGGGGTCACTACGAGCAGTACTTC
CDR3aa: CAWSPTGGHYEQYF

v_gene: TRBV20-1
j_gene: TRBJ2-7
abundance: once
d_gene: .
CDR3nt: TGCAGTGCTAGTGTAGGGACAGAGCAGTACTTC
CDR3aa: CSASVGTEQYF

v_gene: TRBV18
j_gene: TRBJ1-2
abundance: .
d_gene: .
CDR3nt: TGTGCCAGCTCACCGGAGGGGAACTATGGCTACACCTTC
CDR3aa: CASSPEGNYGYTF

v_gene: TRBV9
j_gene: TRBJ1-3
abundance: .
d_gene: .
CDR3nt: TGTGCCAGCAGCGTAGCAGGGGTCCTCTCTGGAAACACCATATATTTT
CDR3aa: CASSVAGVLSGNTIYF

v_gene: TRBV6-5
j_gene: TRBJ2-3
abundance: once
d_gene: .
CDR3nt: TGTGCCAGCAGTTACTCGACAACTGGTGGAGATACGCAGTATTTT
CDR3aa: CASSYSTTGGDTQYF

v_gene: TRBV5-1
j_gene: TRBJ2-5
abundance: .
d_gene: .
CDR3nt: TGCGCCAGCAGCTTGGATCCTGGGGAAGCGGAGACCCAGTACTTC
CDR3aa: CASSLDPGEAETQYF

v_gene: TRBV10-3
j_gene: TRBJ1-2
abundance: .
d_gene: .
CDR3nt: TGTGCCATCAGTGAGAACGAGGACTATGGCTACACCTTC
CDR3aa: CAISENEDYGYTF

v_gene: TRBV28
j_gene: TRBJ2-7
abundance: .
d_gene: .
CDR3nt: TGTGCCAGCAGTTCCCCCGGGAACTCCTACGAGCAGTACTTC
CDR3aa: CASSSPGNSYEQYF

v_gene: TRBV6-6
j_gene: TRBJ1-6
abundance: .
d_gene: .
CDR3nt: TGTGCCAGCAGCGTGGACCTCTCCTCACCCCTCCACTTT
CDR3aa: CASSVDLSSPLHF